This TCR beta chain was obtained from a study of blood T cell repertoires in COVID-19. For the study at large: Samples came from the United States, Italy and Spain, spanning acute and convalescent COVID-19.

Followed longitudinally, the Seattle patients had been enrolled during active infection. Data came from immunoSEQ multiplex PCR; TCRdb stores just in-frame clones and leaves some out. The sample includes approximately 200,000 clones, approximately 80% seen only once; the top ten take over 6.5%. The ends lost 4 bases at V and 2 bases at J; junction bases unmatched: 5. From germline, CDR1 is SGHRS and CDR2 YFSETQ. The CDR3 contains 14 residues. Sequenced: peripheral blood. The V and J genes are TRBV5-1 and TRBJ2-7; TRBD1 matches 8 bases. This TCR was sampled from a woman of 80 years or more with COVID-19, enrolled during active disease. The DNA of the CDR3 is TGCGCCAGCAGCACCGGACAGGGTCCCTACGAGCAGTACTTC. This encodes CASSTGQGPYEQYF.